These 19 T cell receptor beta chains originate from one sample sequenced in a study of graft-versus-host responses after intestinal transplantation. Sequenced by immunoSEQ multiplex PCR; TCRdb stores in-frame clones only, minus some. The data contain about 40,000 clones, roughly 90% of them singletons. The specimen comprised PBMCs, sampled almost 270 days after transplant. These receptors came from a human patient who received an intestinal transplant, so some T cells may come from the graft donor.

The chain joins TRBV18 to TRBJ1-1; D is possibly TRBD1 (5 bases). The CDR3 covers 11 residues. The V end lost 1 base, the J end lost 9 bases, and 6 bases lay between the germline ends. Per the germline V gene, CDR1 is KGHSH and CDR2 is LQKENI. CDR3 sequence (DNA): TGTGCCAGCTCACCACAGGGGAAAGCTTTCTTT. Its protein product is CASSPQGKAFF.

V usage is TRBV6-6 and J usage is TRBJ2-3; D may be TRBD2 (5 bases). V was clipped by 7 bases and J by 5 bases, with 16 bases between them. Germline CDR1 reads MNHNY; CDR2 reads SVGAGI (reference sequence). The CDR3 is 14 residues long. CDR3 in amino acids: CASKRVLVKDTQYF. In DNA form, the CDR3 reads TGTGCCAGCAAAAGGGTACTAGTCAAAGATACGCAGTATTTT.

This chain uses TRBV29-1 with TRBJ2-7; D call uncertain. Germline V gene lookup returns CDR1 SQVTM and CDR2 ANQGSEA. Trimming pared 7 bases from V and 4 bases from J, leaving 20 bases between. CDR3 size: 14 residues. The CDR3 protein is CSAADERNTYEQYF. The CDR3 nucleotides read TGCAGCGCCGCGGACGAACGGAACACGTACGAGCAGTACTTC.

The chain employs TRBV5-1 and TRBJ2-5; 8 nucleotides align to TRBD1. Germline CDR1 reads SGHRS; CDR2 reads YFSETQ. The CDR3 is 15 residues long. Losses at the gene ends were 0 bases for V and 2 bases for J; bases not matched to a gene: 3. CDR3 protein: CASSLGTGKQETQYF. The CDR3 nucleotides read TGCGCCAGCAGCTTGGGGACAGGGAAGCAAGAGACCCAGTACTTC.

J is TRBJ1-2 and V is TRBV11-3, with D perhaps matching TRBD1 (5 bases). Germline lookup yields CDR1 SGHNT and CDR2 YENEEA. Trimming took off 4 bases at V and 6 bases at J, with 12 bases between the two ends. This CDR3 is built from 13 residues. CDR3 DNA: TGTGCCAGCAGCTCGCCCACAGGTGATGGCTACACCTTC. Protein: CASSSPTGDGYTF.

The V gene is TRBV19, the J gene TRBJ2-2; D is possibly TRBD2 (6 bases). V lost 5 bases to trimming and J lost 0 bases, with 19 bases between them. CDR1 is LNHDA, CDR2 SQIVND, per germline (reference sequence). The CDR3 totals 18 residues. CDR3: CASSSSRRVRANTGELFF. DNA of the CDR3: TGTGCCAGTAGTTCAAGTAGGAGGGTAAGGGCGAACACCGGGGAGCTGTTTTTT.

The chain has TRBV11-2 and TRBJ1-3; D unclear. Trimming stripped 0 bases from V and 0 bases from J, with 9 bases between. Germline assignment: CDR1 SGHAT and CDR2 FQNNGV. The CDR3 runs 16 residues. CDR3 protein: CASSLDLAGSGNTIYF. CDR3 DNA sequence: TGTGCCAGCAGCTTAGATCTGGCAGGCTCTGGAAACACCATATATTTT.

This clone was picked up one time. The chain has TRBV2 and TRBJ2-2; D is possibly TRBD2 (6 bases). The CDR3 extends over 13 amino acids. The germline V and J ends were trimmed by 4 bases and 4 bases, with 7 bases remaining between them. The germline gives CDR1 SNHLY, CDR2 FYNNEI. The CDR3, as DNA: TGTGCCAGCAGTGCTAGCGCCACCGGGGAGCTGTTTTTT. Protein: CASSASATGELFF.

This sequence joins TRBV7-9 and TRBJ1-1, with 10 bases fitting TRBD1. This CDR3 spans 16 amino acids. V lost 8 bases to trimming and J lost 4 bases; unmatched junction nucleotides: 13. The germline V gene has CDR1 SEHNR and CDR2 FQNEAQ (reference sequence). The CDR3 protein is CASRSRGTGALTEAFF. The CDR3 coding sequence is TGTGCCAGCCGTAGCAGGGGGACAGGGGCTCTCACTGAAGCTTTCTTT. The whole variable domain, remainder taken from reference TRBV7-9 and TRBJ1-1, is DTGVSQNPRHKITKRGQNVTFRCDPISEHNRLYWYRQTLGQGPEFLTYFQNEAQLEKSRLLSDRFSAERPKGSFSTLEIQRTEQGDSAMYLCASRSRGTGALTEAFFGQGTRLTVV.

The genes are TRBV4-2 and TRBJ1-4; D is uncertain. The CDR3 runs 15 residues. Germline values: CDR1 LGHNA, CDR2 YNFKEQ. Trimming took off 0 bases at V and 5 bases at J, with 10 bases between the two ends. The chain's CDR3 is CASSQDLGPNEKLFF. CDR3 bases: TGTGCCAGCAGCCAAGATCTAGGTCCCAATGAAAAACTGTTTTTT.

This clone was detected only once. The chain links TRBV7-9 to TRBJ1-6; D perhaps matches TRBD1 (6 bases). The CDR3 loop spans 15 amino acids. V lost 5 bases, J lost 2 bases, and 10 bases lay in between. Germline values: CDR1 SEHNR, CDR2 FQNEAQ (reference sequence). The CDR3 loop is CASSPGQTYNSPLHF. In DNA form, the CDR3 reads TGTGCCAGCAGCCCCGGACAGACCTATAATTCACCCCTCCACTTT.

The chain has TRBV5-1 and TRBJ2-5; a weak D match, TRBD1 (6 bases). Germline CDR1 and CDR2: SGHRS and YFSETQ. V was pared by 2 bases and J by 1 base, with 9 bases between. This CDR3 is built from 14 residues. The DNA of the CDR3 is TGCGCCAGCAGCTTCGTACAGGGCCAAGAGACCCAGTACTTC. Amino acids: CASSFVQGQETQYF.

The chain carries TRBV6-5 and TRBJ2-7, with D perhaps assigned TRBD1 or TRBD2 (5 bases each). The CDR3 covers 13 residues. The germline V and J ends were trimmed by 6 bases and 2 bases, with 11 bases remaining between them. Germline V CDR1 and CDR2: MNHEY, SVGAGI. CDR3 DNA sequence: TGTGCCAGCAGCCGGGACCGCGCCTACGAGCAGTACTTC. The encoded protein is CASSRDRAYEQYF.

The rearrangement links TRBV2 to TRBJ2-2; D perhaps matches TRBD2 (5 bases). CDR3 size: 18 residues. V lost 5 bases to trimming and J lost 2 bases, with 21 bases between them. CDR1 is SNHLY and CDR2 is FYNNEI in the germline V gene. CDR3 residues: CASSLRGPRFFNTGELFF. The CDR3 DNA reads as TGTGCCAGCAGTCTCCGCGGGCCAAGATTCTTTAACACCGGGGAGCTGTTTTTT.

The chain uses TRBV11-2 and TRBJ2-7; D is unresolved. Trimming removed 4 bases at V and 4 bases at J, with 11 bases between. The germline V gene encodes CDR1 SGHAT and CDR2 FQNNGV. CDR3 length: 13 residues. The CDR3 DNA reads TGTGCCAGCAGCTCCTCGTACGCGTACGAGCAGTACTTC. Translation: CASSSSYAYEQYF.

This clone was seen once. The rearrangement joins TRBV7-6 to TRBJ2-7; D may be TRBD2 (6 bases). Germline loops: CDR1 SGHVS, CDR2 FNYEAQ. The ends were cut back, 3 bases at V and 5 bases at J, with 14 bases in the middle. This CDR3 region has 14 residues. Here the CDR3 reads CASSFTDGGDEQYF. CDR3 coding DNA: TGTGCCAGCAGCTTTACGGACGGGGGTGACGAGCAGTACTTC. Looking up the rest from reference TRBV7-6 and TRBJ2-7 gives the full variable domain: GAGVSQSPRYKVTKRGQDVALRCDPISGHVSLYWYRQALGQGPEFLTYFNYEAQQDKSGLPNDRFSAERPEGSISTLTIQRTEQRDSAMYRCASSFTDGGDEQYFGPGTRLTVT.

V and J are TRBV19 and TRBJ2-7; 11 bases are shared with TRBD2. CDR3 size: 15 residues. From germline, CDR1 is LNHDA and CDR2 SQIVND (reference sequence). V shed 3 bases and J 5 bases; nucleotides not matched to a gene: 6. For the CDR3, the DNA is TGTGCCAGTAGTATGGGGCTAGCGGGGGGCGACGAGCAGTACTTC. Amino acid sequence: CASSMGLAGGDEQYF.

In nucleotides, the CDR3 is TGTGCCAGCAGTTTCCGACAGACCTACGAGCAGTACTTC. Translated: CASSFRQTYEQYF. J is TRBJ2-7 and V is TRBV27, with D maybe TRBD1 (5 bases). V lost 3 bases, J lost 2 bases, and 8 bases lay in between. This CDR3 has 13 residues. The germline CDR1 and CDR2 sequences are MNHEY and SMNVEV (reference sequence).

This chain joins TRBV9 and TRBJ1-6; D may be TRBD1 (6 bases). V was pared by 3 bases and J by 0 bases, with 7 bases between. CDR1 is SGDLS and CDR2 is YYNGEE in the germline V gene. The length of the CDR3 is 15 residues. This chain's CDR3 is CASSAGDSYNSPLHF. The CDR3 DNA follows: TGTGCCAGCAGCGCAGGGGACTCCTATAATTCACCCCTCCACTTT.